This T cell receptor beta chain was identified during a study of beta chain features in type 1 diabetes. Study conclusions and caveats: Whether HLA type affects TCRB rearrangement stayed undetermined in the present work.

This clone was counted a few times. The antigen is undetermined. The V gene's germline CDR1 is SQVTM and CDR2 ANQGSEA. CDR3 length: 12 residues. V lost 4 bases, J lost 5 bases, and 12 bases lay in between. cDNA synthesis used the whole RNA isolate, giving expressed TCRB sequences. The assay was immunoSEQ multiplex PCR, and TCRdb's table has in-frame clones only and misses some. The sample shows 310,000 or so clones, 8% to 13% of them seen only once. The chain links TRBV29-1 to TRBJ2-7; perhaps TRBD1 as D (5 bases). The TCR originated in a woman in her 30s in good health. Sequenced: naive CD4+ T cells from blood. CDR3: CSVAPPGHEQYF. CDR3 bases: TGCAGCGTTGCCCCTCCAGGGCACGAGCAGTACTTC.